One sample yielded the 17 T cell receptor beta chains listed below, sequenced in a study of shared clonotypes between healthy human individuals. Libraries were prepared by immunoSEQ multiplex PCR; TCRdb keeps only in-frame clonotypes and omits some of them. The sample lists approximately 2.5 million clones, about 92% occurring once. Sequencing was carried out using naive CD4+ T cells sorted from blood. As to subset: CD45RA+ positively selected. The source of these receptors is a man aged 18-30 years in good health.

CDR3 residues: CASSLVGVEAFF. The DNA of the CDR3 is TGTGCCAGCAGCTTAGTAGGGGTTGAAGCTTTCTTT. V and J are TRBV7-9 and TRBJ1-1; D is perhaps TRBD1 (5 bases). CDR3 size: 12 residues. CDR1 and CDR2 (germline): SEHNR, FQNEAQ (reference sequence). V was shortened by 1 base and J by 7 bases, with 7 bases between the two germline ends. The variable domain in full, completed from reference TRBV7-9 and TRBJ1-1, reads DTGVSQNPRHKITKRGQNVTFRCDPISEHNRLYWYRQTLGQGPEFLTYFQNEAQLEKSRLLSDRFSAERPKGSFSTLEIQRTEQGDSAMYLCASSLVGVEAFFGQGTRLTVV.

The CDR3 protein is CASSLGPGLAGDEQYF. The CDR3 DNA sequence: TGTGCCAGCAGCTTAGGACCGGGACTAGCGGGAGACGAGCAGTACTTC. The chain employs TRBV7-2 and TRBJ2-7; 14 bases fit TRBD2. V lost 1 base and J lost 5; bases outside the gene matches: 4. CDR1 is SGHTA and CDR2 is FQGNSA in the germline V gene. The CDR3 consists of 16 residues.

CDR3: CASSADGTEEKLFF. For the CDR3, the DNA is TGTGCCAGCAGCGCCGACGGGACGGAGGAAAAACTGTTTTTT. This chain joins TRBV9 and TRBJ1-4; possibly TRBD1 for D (5 bases). Germline CDR1 SGDLS, CDR2 YYNGEE. This CDR3 is 14 amino acids long. V lost 3 bases, J lost 8 bases, and 14 bases lay in between.

The chain employs TRBV6-1 and TRBJ2-1, with D possibly called TRBD1 or TRBD2 (5 bases each). Between the trimmed V and J ends, which lost 2 bases and 6 bases, there was a span of 8 bases. Germline V gives CDR1 MNHNS, CDR2 SASEGT. The length of the CDR3 is 13 residues. The CDR3 reads CASSEFGGNEQFF. In nucleotides, the CDR3 is TGTGCCAGCAGTGAATTTGGGGGCAATGAGCAGTTCTTC.

This chain uses TRBV28 with TRBJ2-3; weak D call: TRBD1 (6 bases). Germline V CDR1 and CDR2: MDHEN, SYDVKM. This CDR3 region has 17 residues. The V and J ends lost 6 bases and 3 bases respectively, with 22 bases between them. In DNA, the CDR3 is TGTGCCAGCAGCCGTCGCGTCAGGGACAAGCGTACAGATACGCAGTATTTT. It codes for CASSRRVRDKRTDTQYF.

V is TRBV7-9 and J is TRBJ2-6; D might be TRBD1 or TRBD2, each matching 5 bases. This CDR3 contains 17 residues. Germline V gives CDR1 SEHNR, CDR2 FQNEAQ (reference sequence). CDR3 sequence (DNA): TGTGCGAGCTCCCCCGGGGCCGGGCTCTCTGGGGCCAACGTCCTGACTTTC. It codes for CASSPGAGLSGANVLTF.

The genes are TRBV10-3 and TRBJ1-1, with unresolved D. Trimming took 7 bases from V and 4 from J, leaving 16 bases between them. The CDR3 is 14 amino acids. Per germline, CDR1 ENHRY and CDR2 SYGVKD. Here the CDR3 reads CAITPGPELTEAFF. The CDR3 coding sequence is TGTGCCATCACACCAGGCCCGGAGCTCACTGAAGCTTTCTTT.

This rearrangement joins TRBV28 to TRBJ1-2; D is perhaps TRBD1 (6 bases). V was pared by 7 bases and J by 8 bases, with 17 bases between. The germline V gene has CDR1 MDHEN and CDR2 SYDVKM. The CDR3 has 13 amino acids. CDR3 sequence (DNA): TGTGCCAGCAACCCCCCCCCGGGGGGCGGCTACACCTTC. Its protein is CASNPPPGGGYTF.

About this clone: This specimen includes other DNA sequences encoding the same CDR3. V is TRBV29-1 and J is TRBJ1-1; D is ambiguous. V gave up 3 bases and J gave up 1 base, with 9 bases separating them. The CDR3 loop spans 13 amino acids. CDR1 is SQVTM and CDR2 is ANQGSEA in the germline V gene. As DNA, the CDR3 is TGCAGCGTTGAGGGAAGGGCGAACACTGAAGCTTTCTTT. Protein sequence: CSVEGRANTEAFF. The variable domain in full, completed from reference TRBV29-1 and TRBJ1-1, reads SAVISQKPSRDICQRGTSLTIQCQVDSQVTMMFWYRQQPGQSLTLIATANQGSEATYESGFVIDKFPISRPNLTFSTLTVSNMSPEDSSIYLCSVEGRANTEAFFGQGTRLTVV.

This clone has only one observation. The same CDR3 also results from other DNA sequences found in this sample. The chain combines TRBV5-1 with TRBJ1-4; 8 nucleotides match TRBD1. V was pared by 3 bases and J by 3 bases, with 4 bases of the junction left unmatched. Germline CDR1 and CDR2: SGHRS and YFSETQ. The CDR3 consists of 15 residues. The CDR3 nucleotides are TGCGCCAGCAGCTCGCAGGGGGCCGCTAATGAAAAACTGTTTTTT. Translated, it gives CASSSQGAANEKLFF.

Comment on this clone: Other DNA variants within this sample encode the same CDR3. The chain recombines TRBV11-2 with TRBJ1-1, with D perhaps matching TRBD1 (5 bases). Germline-derived CDR1 and CDR2 are SGHAT and FQNNGV. Trimming removed 2 bases at V and 5 bases at J, with 9 bases between. The CDR3 has 13 amino acids. CDR3 sequence reads: CASSLRGTTEAFF. The CDR3 DNA sequence: TGTGCCAGCAGCTTAAGAGGGACTACTGAAGCTTTCTTT.

The chain is built from TRBV5-1 and TRBJ2-7, with no clear D. Between the trimmed V and J ends, which lost 1 base and 0 bases, there was a span of 8 bases. The germline gives CDR1 SGHRS, CDR2 YFSETQ. There are 14 residues in the CDR3. CDR3 in DNA: TGCGCCAGCAGCTTGATTTCCTTCTCCTACGAGCAGTACTTC. Translating it yields CASSLISFSYEQYF.

Notes on this clone: Different DNA sequences within this sample yield the same CDR3. This rearrangement joins TRBV6-1 to TRBJ2-7; tentatively, D is TRBD2 (6 bases). The germline CDR1 and CDR2 sequences are MNHNS and SASEGT. V was cut by 9 bases and J by 2 bases, with 8 bases left in between. CDR3 length: 11 amino acids. The CDR3 DNA reads TGTGCCAGTCGGACTACCTACGAGCAGTACTTC. This translates into CASRTTYEQYF.

The chain combines TRBV10-3 with TRBJ2-2; 9 nucleotides align to TRBD1. This CDR3 has 14 residues. Trimming at V came to 7 bases and at J to 7 bases, leaving 7 bases not matched to a gene. Germline V gene sequence: CDR1 ENHRY, CDR2 SYGVKD. The CDR3 here is CAITRDREGGELFF. The CDR3 DNA follows: TGTGCCATCACTCGGGACAGGGAGGGCGGGGAGCTGTTTTTT.

About this clone: This specimen includes other DNA sequences encoding the same CDR3. The chain has TRBV9 and TRBJ1-6, with 8 bases fitting TRBD1. The CDR3 spans 15 residues. Per germline, CDR1 SGDLS and CDR2 YYNGEE. Trimming cost V 0 bases and J 10 bases; bases outside gene matches: 6. The CDR3 DNA reads as TGTGCCAGCAGCGTAGCTCAGGGGGCGCGGTCACCCCTCCACTTT. This codes for CASSVAQGARSPLHF.

The chain recombines TRBV27 with TRBJ2-6, with TRBD1 matching over 7 bases. The V and J ends lost 1 base and 2 bases, in that order; junction bases with no gene match: 14. Germline V CDR1 and CDR2: MNHEY, SMNVEV (reference sequence). This CDR3 has 20 amino acids. DNA of the CDR3: TGTGCCAGCAGTTTATTCCCTGGACAGGTACTCCCCACTGGGGCCAACGTCCTGACTTTC. The encoded protein is CASSLFPGQVLPTGANVLTF.

In its sample, this clone was seen once. CDR3 bases: TGTGCCACCAGCAGGGAGGGAGGGCAAGAGACCCAGTACTTC. The encoded protein is CATSREGGQETQYF. The chain uses TRBV15 and TRBJ2-5, with 7 bases fitting TRBD2. In germline, CDR1 is LNHNV, CDR2 YYDKDF (reference sequence). The J segment lost 2 bases and the V segment lost 3 bases, leaving 3 bases of the junction unmatched. The CDR3 totals 14 residues.